A single sample gave rise to the 20 T cell receptor beta chains below, sequenced in a study of cytomegalovirus exposure and HLA in healthy donors. In the PCR, 60 Vbeta and 13 Jbeta primers were used. Repertoires were generated with immunoSEQ multiplex PCR, while TCRdb's copy carries only in-frame clones and drops some. The table includes about 130,000 clones, roughly 80% detected once. Input material: PBMCs. These receptors originate from a boy younger than 18 in good health and CMV-seronegative.

The J gene is TRBJ2-3, the V gene TRBV2; 8 nucleotides agree with TRBD2. Germline CDR1 and CDR2: SNHLY and FYNNEI. The CDR3 spans 15 residues. J gave up 4 bases and V 7 bases, and 10 bases lay outside the gene matches. Here the CDR3 reads CASKRSGSNADTQYF. Written as DNA, the CDR3 is TGTGCCAGCAAGAGGAGCGGGAGTAACGCAGATACGCAGTATTTT. Based on the CDR3 plus reference TRBV2 and TRBJ2-3, the full variable domain is EPEVTQTPSHQVTQMGQEVILRCVPISNHLYFYWYRQILGQKVEFLVSFYNNEISEKSEIFDDQFSVERPDGSNFTLKIRSTKLEDSAMYFCASKRSGSNADTQYFGPGTRLTVL.

This chain connects TRBV5-1 to TRBJ2-1; 7 positions match TRBD2. The CDR3 is 15 amino acids. Germline lookup yields CDR1 SGHRS and CDR2 YFSETQ. The J segment lost 4 bases and the V segment lost 0 bases, leaving 4 bases of the junction unmatched. CDR3 sequence (DNA): TGCGCCAGCAGCTTGGGAGCGGGGAAGTACAATGAGCAGTTCTTC. Protein sequence: CASSLGAGKYNEQFF.

CDR3 sequence reads: CASSFNTGVRNEQFF. The DNA for the CDR3 is TGTGCCAGCAGCTTCAATACAGGGGTCAGGAATGAGCAGTTCTTC. This chain joins TRBV7-8 and TRBJ2-1; 7 bases agree with TRBD1. Germline loops: CDR1 SGHVS, CDR2 FQNEAQ. The ends lost 3 bases at V and 7 bases at J; junction bases unmatched: 9. The CDR3 has 15 residues.

This chain joins TRBV27 and TRBJ2-7; D might be TRBD2 (5 bases). The CDR3 loop spans 15 amino acids. Germline lookup yields CDR1 MNHEY and CDR2 SMNVEV (reference sequence). Between the trimmed V and J ends, which lost 5 bases and 2 bases, there was a span of 16 bases. CDR3 amino acids: CASSLRGARPYEQYF. In DNA form, the CDR3 reads TGTGCCAGCAGTCTTCGGGGAGCCCGACCCTACGAGCAGTACTTC.

V usage is TRBV7-6 and J usage is TRBJ1-1; D call uncertain. The CDR3 loop spans 15 amino acids. The ends were cut back, 1 base at V and 1 base at J, with 10 bases in the middle. Germline V gene lookup returns CDR1 SGHVS and CDR2 FNYEAQ. The CDR3 DNA follows: TGTGCCAGCAGCTTAGGGGCGGGGTCGAACACTGAAGCTTTCTTT. Encoded protein: CASSLGAGSNTEAFF.

The J gene is TRBJ1-5, the V gene TRBV6-1, with D uncertain. Trimming removed 6 bases at V and 6 bases at J, with 18 bases between. In germline, CDR1 is MNHNS, CDR2 SASEGT. This CDR3 has 15 amino acids. The CDR3 region is CASRWEGGLSQPQHF. CDR3 DNA: TGTGCCAGCAGGTGGGAGGGAGGCCTCAGTCAGCCCCAGCATTTT.

The gene calls are TRBV5-4 and TRBJ1-1; possibly TRBD1 for D (6 bases). The CDR3 length is 15 residues. Germline lookup yields CDR1 SGHNT and CDR2 YYREEE (reference sequence). The ends were cut back, 0 bases at V and 1 base at J, with 10 bases in the middle. CDR3 sequence reads: CASSLGDRWNTEAFF. CDR3 sequence (DNA): TGTGCCAGCAGCTTGGGAGACAGGTGGAACACTGAAGCTTTCTTT.

This clone is a singleton in its sample. The genes are TRBV7-8 and TRBJ2-1; no firm D call. The CDR3 sequence is 15 residues long. Germline V gene sequence: CDR1 SGHVS, CDR2 FQNEAQ. Trimming removed 2 bases at V and 3 bases at J, with 11 bases between. CDR3 residues: CASSLLEASYNEQFF. As DNA, the CDR3 is TGTGCCAGCAGCTTACTTGAGGCTAGCTACAATGAGCAGTTCTTC.

The V gene is TRBV13, the J gene TRBJ2-2; TRBD2 matches 12 bases. CDR1 PRHDT and CDR2 FYEKMQ come from the germline V gene (reference sequence). This CDR3 has 17 amino acids. The V gene end was trimmed by 5 bases and the J gene end by 5 bases; junction bases not matched to a gene: 9. In DNA, the CDR3 is TGTGCCAGCAGCATCCGGCGACTAGCGGGAGCGACCGGGGAGCTGTTTTTT. Translation gives CASSIRRLAGATGELFF.

The rearrangement uses TRBV13 and TRBJ2-7; possible D gene TRBD2, 6 bases. Germline-derived CDR1 and CDR2 are PRHDT and FYEKMQ (reference sequence). V was pared by 5 bases and J by 4 bases, with 18 bases between. CDR3 length: 15 residues. CDR3 coding DNA: TGTGCCAGCAGCCCAGCGGAGGGAAGAGAGTACGAGCAGTACTTC. Amino acid sequence: CASSPAEGREYEQYF.

J is TRBJ2-7 and V is TRBV7-8, with 11 bases identical to TRBD2. The CDR3 totals 15 residues. Per the germline V gene, CDR1 is SGHVS and CDR2 is FQNEAQ. The V and J ends lost 5 bases and 3 bases, in that order; junction bases with no gene match: 6. CDR3 region: CASSVSLAGGYEQYF. The CDR3 DNA is TGTGCCAGCAGCGTCTCTCTAGCGGGAGGCTACGAGCAGTACTTC.

This chain joins TRBV25-1 and TRBJ2-1; no clear D gene. The CDR3 totals 11 residues. The germline V gene has CDR1 MGHDK and CDR2 SYGVNS. Trimming shortened V by 2 bases and J by 12 bases, and 8 bases separated the two germline ends. The CDR3 protein is CASSELEVQFF. The CDR3 DNA follows: TGTGCCAGCAGTGAACTCGAGGTGCAGTTCTTC.

The count of this clone is one. The CDR3 bases are TGCGCCAGCAGCCTGGACGGAGGAAATCAGCCCCAGCATTTT. This encodes CASSLDGGNQPQHF. The V gene is TRBV5-1, the J gene TRBJ1-5; D unresolved. The CDR3 is 14 residues long. V lost 4 bases and J 4 bases, leaving 12 bases between the germline ends. Germline V lookup: CDR1 SGHRS, CDR2 YFSETQ.

This rearrangement joins TRBV7-9 to TRBJ2-7; 7 bases fit TRBD1. Germline V gene lookup returns CDR1 SEHNR and CDR2 FQNEAQ (reference sequence). This CDR3 comprises 15 residues. V lost 2 bases, J lost 7 bases, and 11 bases stayed unmatched. The CDR3 reads CASSLTSTGLQEQYF. In DNA form, the CDR3 reads TGTGCCAGCAGCTTAACTTCGACAGGGCTGCAGGAGCAGTACTTC.

CDR3 bases: TGCGCCAGCAGCTTGGCAGGACAGGGCACCGGGGAGCTGTTTTTT. Amino acids: CASSLAGQGTGELFF. The chain uses TRBV5-1 and TRBJ2-2; TRBD1 matches at 8 bases. The V and J ends lost 0 bases and 4 bases, in that order; junction bases with no gene match: 2. Germline V gene sequence: CDR1 SGHRS, CDR2 YFSETQ. The CDR3 is made up of 15 amino acids.

The chain carries TRBV29-1 and TRBJ2-7; D gene uncertain. V lost 6 bases, J lost 1 base, and 10 bases lay in between. Germline V gene data show CDR1 as SQVTM and CDR2 as ANQGSEA. The CDR3 is 12 amino acids. The CDR3 DNA follows: TGCAGCGTGATAGACTCATCCTACGAGCAGTACTTC. Residues: CSVIDSSYEQYF.

The V call is TRBV5-4, the J call TRBJ2-7, with a tentative D call TRBD2 (6 bases). The ends were cut back, 0 bases at V and 7 bases at J, with 14 bases in the middle. This CDR3 contains 14 residues. The germline V gene encodes CDR1 SGHNT and CDR2 YYREEE (reference sequence). The DNA of the CDR3 is TGTGCCAGCAGCTTGGCCGGGAGCCCCCGGGAGCAGTACTTC. It translates to CASSLAGSPREQYF.

The chain links TRBV5-1 to TRBJ1-6; D possibly corresponds to TRBD1 (5 bases). The CDR3 spans 13 residues. CDR1 SGHRS and CDR2 YFSETQ come from the germline V gene. Trimming took off 0 bases at V and 11 bases at J, with 9 bases between the two ends. The CDR3 nucleotides are TGCGCCAGCAGCTTGGGGGGCCAAACACCCCTCCACTTT. It translates to CASSLGGQTPLHF. The full variable domain, with the rest looked up from reference TRBV5-1 and TRBJ1-6, is KAGVTQTPRYLIKTRGQQVTLSCSPISGHRSVSWYQQTPGQGLQFLFEYFSETQRNKGNFPGRFSGRQFSNSRSEMNVSTLELGDSALYLCASSLGGQTPLHFGNGTRLTVT.

V gene TRBV4-2 combines with J gene TRBJ2-1; 11 positions match TRBD2. There are 16 residues in the CDR3. Germline values: CDR1 LGHNA, CDR2 YNFKEQ. The V gene end was trimmed by 1 base and the J gene end by 8 bases; junction bases not matched to a gene: 7. CDR3 residues: CASSQVTSGRKDEQFF. The CDR3 bases are TGTGCCAGCAGCCAAGTAACTAGCGGGAGAAAAGATGAGCAGTTCTTC.

The V call is TRBV29-1, the J call TRBJ2-7; unclear D gene. This CDR3 is 13 amino acids long. V was shortened by 4 bases and J by 0 bases, with 10 bases between the two germline ends. Germline CDR1 reads SQVTM; CDR2 reads ANQGSEA. CDR3: CSVGLMSSYEQYF. The DNA for the CDR3 is TGCAGCGTTGGACTCATGAGCTCCTACGAGCAGTACTTC.